These 13 T cell receptor beta chains came from one sample sequenced in a study of shared clonotypes between healthy human individuals. TCRdb's copy holds only in-frame clones and misses some; the assay was immunoSEQ multiplex PCR. The table records 2 million to 2.5 million clones, 85% to 95% of them present only once. In the naive CD8 group, cells lacked CD45RO and were positively selected for CCR7, so terminally differentiated effector memory CD45RA+ cells were left out. The sequencing input was naive CD8+ T cells from PBMCs. The receptor set was obtained from a young man in good health. Some clones in this sample may be carry-over from other donors' samples.

A note on this clone: The same CDR3 is also encoded by other DNA sequences in this sample. This sequence joins TRBV19 and TRBJ2-7, with unresolved D. V was shortened by 3 bases and J by 3 bases, with 9 bases between the two germline ends. The CDR3 has 13 amino acids. Per germline, CDR1 LNHDA and CDR2 SQIVND (reference sequence). The CDR3 protein is CASSIRPDYEQYF. The CDR3 region has the DNA TGTGCCAGTAGTATTCGGCCGGACTACGAGCAGTACTTC.

The chain combines TRBV2 with TRBJ2-5; D uncertain. V dropped 2 bases and J dropped 2 bases, with 9 bases sitting between them. Germline V gene sequence: CDR1 SNHLY, CDR2 FYNNEI. The CDR3 covers 14 residues. The DNA for the CDR3 is TGTGCCAGCAGTGAACCTGGGGATCAAGAGACCCAGTACTTC. It yields the protein CASSEPGDQETQYF.

This chain uses TRBV6-5 with TRBJ1-5; D is unresolved. The CDR3 covers 12 residues. The germline CDR1 and CDR2 sequences are MNHEY and SVGAGI. V lost 3 bases to trimming and J lost 6 bases, with 6 bases between them. The CDR3 DNA follows: TGTGCCAGCAGTTATGAGTCTCAGCCCCAGCATTTT. This encodes CASSYESQPQHF.

CDR3 nucleotide sequence: TGTGCCTGGAGTGTACTTTATGAAGCTTTCTTT. It codes for CAWSVLYEAFF. The chain uses TRBV30 and TRBJ1-1; D gene unclear. Trimming left V 0 bases short and J 7 bases short, with 6 bases between. CDR3 size: 11 residues. CDR1 is GTSNPN and CDR2 is SVGIG in the germline V gene (reference sequence).

The chain uses TRBV29-1 and TRBJ1-1; 11 bases fit TRBD1. CDR1 is SQVTM, CDR2 ANQGSEA, per germline. V lost 6 bases to trimming and J lost 0 bases; unmatched junction nucleotides: 9. The CDR3 contains 16 residues. The CDR3 reads CSVEPGTGGMNTEAFF. The CDR3 region has the DNA TGCAGCGTCGAACCCGGGACAGGGGGGATGAACACTGAAGCTTTCTTT.

V usage is TRBV19 and J usage is TRBJ1-1; D may be TRBD1 (5 bases). CDR1 is LNHDA and CDR2 is SQIVND in the germline V gene (reference sequence). V shed 7 bases and J shed 0 bases, with 18 bases lying between them. CDR3 length equals 16 residues. The CDR3 loop is CASTLGVGSMNTEAFF. The CDR3 bases are TGTGCCAGTACCCTAGGGGTAGGAAGTATGAACACTGAAGCTTTCTTT. Based on the CDR3 plus reference TRBV19 and TRBJ1-1, the full variable domain is DGGITQSPKYLFRKEGQNVTLSCEQNLNHDAMYWYRQDPGQGLRLIYYSQIVNDFQKGDIAEGYSVSREKKESFPLTVTSAQKNPTAFYLCASTLGVGSMNTEAFFGQGTRLTVV.

The chain combines TRBV10-3 with TRBJ2-2; D is unclear. The CDR3 extends over 16 amino acids. CDR1 is ENHRY, CDR2 SYGVKD, per germline. The V end lost 2 bases, the J end lost 8 bases, and 18 bases lay between the germline ends. CDR3 loop: CAISEGSSNLAGELFF. The DNA of the CDR3 is TGTGCCATCAGTGAGGGGTCCAGCAACTTGGCTGGGGAGCTGTTTTTT.

V usage is TRBV10-3 and J usage is TRBJ2-7; 8 positions match TRBD2. The germline gives CDR1 ENHRY, CDR2 SYGVKD. J lost 5 bases, V lost 5 bases, and 11 bases had no gene match. The CDR3 sequence is 15 residues long. The CDR3 bases are TGTGCCATCAGTCAGCACGGGGGGGCCGCAAACGAGCAGTACTTC. It encodes CAISQHGGAANEQYF.

Comments on this clone: The same CDR3 also results from other DNA sequences found in this sample. V gene TRBV11-2 combines with J gene TRBJ2-7, with 13 positions matching TRBD2. The germline V gene has CDR1 SGHAT and CDR2 FQNNGV. CDR3 length equals 15 residues. J gave up 1 base and V 4 bases, and 1 base lay outside the gene matches. This chain's CDR3 is CASSSGLAGSYEQYF. The CDR3 DNA follows: TGTGCCAGCAGCTCGGGACTAGCGGGATCCTACGAGCAGTACTTC.

The rearrangement links TRBV5-4 to TRBJ2-7; D possibly matches TRBD1 or TRBD2 (6 bases each). The V end was cut by 1 base, the J end by 3 bases, with 17 bases between. Germline V gene sequence: CDR1 SGHNT, CDR2 YYREEE (reference sequence). The CDR3 totals 16 residues. The CDR3 DNA follows: TGTGCCAGCAGCTTGTCGACGGGGGCGACGAACTACGAGCAGTACTTC. This encodes CASSLSTGATNYEQYF.

For this clone: Other DNA sequences from this sample encode an identical CDR3 as well. The V and J genes are TRBV7-9 and TRBJ1-2; possible D gene TRBD1, 5 bases. The germline V gene encodes CDR1 SEHNR and CDR2 FQNEAQ (reference sequence). V dropped 5 bases and J dropped 1 base, with 11 bases sitting between them. This CDR3 region has 14 residues. The CDR3 DNA reads as TGTGCCAGCAGCAATACAGGATATAACTATGGCTACACCTTC. Encoded protein: CASSNTGYNYGYTF.

The J gene is TRBJ1-4, the V gene TRBV6-5; no clear D gene. The V end was cut by 0 bases, the J end by 5 bases, with 4 bases between. Germline loops: CDR1 MNHEY, CDR2 SVGAGI. CDR3 length: 13 residues. The CDR3 reads CASSYSVNEKLFF. CDR3 DNA sequence: TGTGCCAGCAGTTACTCGGTAAATGAAAAACTGTTTTTT.

The V and J genes are TRBV7-8 and TRBJ2-7, with TRBD2 identical over 16 bases. V was clipped by 4 bases and J by 3 bases; unmatched bases: 12. CDR3 length: 19 amino acids. Per the germline V gene, CDR1 is SGHVS and CDR2 is FQNEAQ. The CDR3 DNA reads TGTGCCAGCAGCTCTCGTCCCGGGACTAGCGGGGGGGCCTTCTACGAGCAGTACTTC. It specifies CASSSRPGTSGGAFYEQYF.